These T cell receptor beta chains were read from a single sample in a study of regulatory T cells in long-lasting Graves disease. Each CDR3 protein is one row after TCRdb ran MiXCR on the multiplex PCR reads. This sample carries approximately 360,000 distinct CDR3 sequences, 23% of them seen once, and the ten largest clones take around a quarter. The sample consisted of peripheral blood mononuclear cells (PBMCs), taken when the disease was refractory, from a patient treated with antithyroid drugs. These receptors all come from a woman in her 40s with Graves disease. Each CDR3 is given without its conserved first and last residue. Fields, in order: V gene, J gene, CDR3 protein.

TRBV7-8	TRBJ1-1	ASRLSGVENTEAF
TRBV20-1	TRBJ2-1	SASTGRGFDEQF
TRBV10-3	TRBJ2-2	AISGTSGRHTGELF
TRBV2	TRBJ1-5	ASSLSRDSYFFSNQPQH
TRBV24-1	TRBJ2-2	ATSDSGTSGRYTGELF
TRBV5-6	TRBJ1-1	ASSPAGNEAF
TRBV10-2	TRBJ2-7	ASSDDGYEQY
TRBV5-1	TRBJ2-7	ASSLDGSLYEQY
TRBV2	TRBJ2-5	ASSPHYQTGRETQY
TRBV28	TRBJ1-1	ASSFLGQGFTEAF
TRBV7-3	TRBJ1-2	AGSPDRILGYT
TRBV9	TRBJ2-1	ASSVDPSGTYNEQF
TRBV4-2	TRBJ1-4	ASSQRLRGRDEKLF
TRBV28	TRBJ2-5	ASSFLGTSQETQY
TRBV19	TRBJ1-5	ASTHREIGPQH
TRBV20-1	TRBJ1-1	SARVQGGYTEAF
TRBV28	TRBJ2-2	ASRNANTGELF
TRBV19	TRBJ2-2	ASSSRTRANTGELF
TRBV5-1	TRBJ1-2	ASSPGTGFGYT
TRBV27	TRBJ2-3	ASSPYIRISGAEGGTDTQY
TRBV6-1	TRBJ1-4	ASSQSGESSTNEKLF
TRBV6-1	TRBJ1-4	ASSPGQGDEKLF
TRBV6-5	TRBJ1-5	ASSYRRKGEDQPQH
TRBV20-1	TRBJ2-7	SARKVVAGVGEQY
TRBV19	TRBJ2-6	ASGALGANVLT
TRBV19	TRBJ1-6	ARIPAGDSPLH
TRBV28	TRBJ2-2	ASSSWVSAGELF
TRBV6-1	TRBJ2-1	AGRQTTSGRYNEQF
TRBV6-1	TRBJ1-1	ASSTTGLNTEAF
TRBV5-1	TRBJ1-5	ASSLSGRGEQPQH
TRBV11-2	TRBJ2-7	ASSTLGTGTYEQY
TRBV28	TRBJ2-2	ASSYRDSFTGELF
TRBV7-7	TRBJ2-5	ASSPSPSGQETQY
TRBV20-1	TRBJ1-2	SARAVTGVGYT
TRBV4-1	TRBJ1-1	ASSLGLGFTEAF
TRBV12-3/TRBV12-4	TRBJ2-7	ASSLGDRRVYEQY
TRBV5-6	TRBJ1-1	ASSLPTGATEAF
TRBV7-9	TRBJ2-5	ASSLEEGAQY
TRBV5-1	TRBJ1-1	ASSLRTGATEAF
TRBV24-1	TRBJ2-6	ATSEWDRPTGANVLT
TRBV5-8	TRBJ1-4	ASSSRDAGGEKLF
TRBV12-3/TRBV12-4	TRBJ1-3	ASSLGVDTIY
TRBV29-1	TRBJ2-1	SVGGRLVHEQF
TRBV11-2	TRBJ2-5	ASSNGTGEETQY
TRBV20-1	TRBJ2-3	SARAFGGRDTQY
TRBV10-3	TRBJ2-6	AISPQVDSGANVLT
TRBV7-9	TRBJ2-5	ASRKLGRETQY